Following are 14 T cell receptor beta chains from one sample sequenced in a study of T-cell reconstitution after alpha-beta-depleted transplantation in children. A library of TCRbeta sequences, prepared with unique molecular identifiers, was generated. TCRdb redid the calling of the PCR reads with MiXCR, one entry per CDR3 protein. Of 250,000 to 300,000 distinct CDR3 sequences listed, roughly a tenth are singletons. The source was PBMCs, collected before TCRalphabeta/CD19-depleted stem cell transplant. Receptor source: a boy under two years old with acute myeloid leukemia, due to receive a stem cell transplant.

This clonotype has at least ten counts. The chain couples TRBV10-3 to TRBJ2-3, with D unclear. The CDR3 length is 13 residues. Deletions cut 8 bases from V and 0 bases from J, with 9 bases between. CDR1 ENHRY and CDR2 SYGVKD come from the germline V gene. CDR3 amino acids: CAIHQSSTDTQYF. DNA for the CDR3: TGTGCCATCCACCAATCTAGCACAGATACGCAGTATTTT.

This clonotype has a count of ten or more. The chain is built from TRBV13 and TRBJ1-3; TRBD1 might be the D (6 bases). Trimming removed 2 bases at V and 8 bases at J, with 16 bases between. In germline, CDR1 is PRHDT, CDR2 FYEKMQ (reference sequence). CDR3 size: 15 residues. CDR3 sequence (DNA): TGTGCCAGCAGCTTACAGGGGCGAGGTGTGGACACCATATATTTT. It codes for CASSLQGRGVDTIYF.

This sequence joins TRBV3-1 and TRBJ2-5; D is possibly TRBD1 or TRBD2 (5 bases each). Between the trimmed V and J ends, which lost 11 bases and 4 bases, there was a span of 29 bases. The CDR3 extends over 17 amino acids. Germline CDR1 and CDR2: LGHDT and YNNKEL (reference sequence). The CDR3 is CASTRTFGGDKGETQYF. The CDR3 bases are TGTGCCTCCACCCGAACCTTTGGGGGAGACAAAGGAGAGACCCAGTACTTC.

This clonotype appeared many times. This rearrangement joins TRBV12-3 or TRBV12-4 to TRBJ2-6, with TRBD1 matching 8 bases. CDR3 length: 17 amino acids. V trimming: 2 bases; J trimming: 0 bases; junction bases outside the gene matches: 3. CDR3 loop: CASSLHDRGSGANVLTF. The CDR3 nucleotides read TGTGCCAGCAGTTTACACGACAGGGGCTCTGGGGCCAACGTCCTGACTTTC.

The rearrangement uses TRBV11-1 and TRBJ1-2; D may be TRBD1 (6 bases). With 1 base removed from V and 6 bases from J, the gap between germline ends came to 24 bases. Germline loops: CDR1 SGHAT, CDR2 FQDESV (reference sequence). The CDR3 length is 18 residues. CDR3 sequence reads: CASSLGPVIQGRWDGYTF. As DNA, the CDR3 is TGTGCCAGCAGCTTAGGACCCGTAATACAGGGAAGATGGGATGGCTACACCTTC.

This clonotype appeared many times. The V call is TRBV28, the J call TRBJ2-1; 10 positions agree with TRBD1. The CDR3 runs to 19 residues. Germline-derived CDR1 and CDR2 are MDHEN and SYDVKM. Germline trimming cut 1 base from V and 2 bases from J; bases unmatched to any gene: 11. For the CDR3, the DNA is TGTGCCAGCAGTTTATACCCAATTCGGGGGACAGGGGCCTACAATGAGCAGTTCTTC. Its protein is CASSLYPIRGTGAYNEQFF.

This clonotype was observed at least ten times. The CDR3 DNA is TGCAGTGCTAGCGGTCTAGCCAAAAACATTCAGTACTTC. Residues: CSASGLAKNIQYF. The V call is TRBV20-1, the J call TRBJ2-4, with no clear D. The CDR3 length is 13 residues. Trimming removed 3 bases at V and 0 bases at J, with 6 bases between. Germline values: CDR1 DFQATT, CDR2 SNEGSKA (reference sequence).

This clonotype was picked up many times. The rearrangement uses TRBV7-2 and TRBJ2-2; 8 bases map to TRBD2. With 4 bases clipped from V and 6 bases from J, the junction kept 4 bases outside the gene matches. The germline gives CDR1 SGHTA, CDR2 FQGNSA. The CDR3 runs to 14 residues. As DNA, the CDR3 is TGTGCCAGCAGCTCGGGACTAGATTCCGGGGAGCTGTTTTTT. Its protein product is CASSSGLDSGELFF.

This clonotype was detected many times. This chain uses TRBV21-1 with TRBJ2-7. TRBV21-1 is a pseudogene segment. This CDR3 is 13 amino acids long. This chain's CDR3 is CASSKEGPYEQYF. As DNA, the CDR3 is TGTGCCAGCAGCAAAGAGGGCCCCTACGAGCAGTACTTC.

This clonotype was recorded at least ten times. The CDR3 DNA sequence: TGTGCCAGCAGCTTGATTCGGACTAGCGGGAGGGCCGCTGGGGCCAACGTCCTGACTTTC. Its translation: CASSLIRTSGRAAGANVLTF. The J gene is TRBJ2-6, the V gene TRBV11-2, with 15 bases aligning to TRBD2. The CDR3 is 20 amino acids. Germline CDR1 is SGHAT and CDR2 is FQNNGV. Unmatched junction bases numbered 8, after V lost 3 bases and J lost 2 bases.

The chain recombines TRBV21-1 with TRBJ1-6. TRBV21-1 corresponds to a pseudogene. The CDR3 runs 18 residues. For the CDR3, the DNA is TGTGCCAGCAGCAAAGAGGATGAAAGCCCCTCTTATAATTCACCCCTCCACTTT. It codes for CASSKEDESPSYNSPLHF.

This clonotype was detected ten times or more. J is TRBJ2-7 and V is TRBV5-1, with a possible D match to TRBD1 (5 bases). Germline CDR1 is SGHRS and CDR2 is YFSETQ. CDR3 length equals 15 residues. The V gene lost 0 bases and the J gene lost 3 bases, with 13 bases spanning the gap. The CDR3 region has the DNA TGCGCCAGCAGCTTGGGGGGCCAGCTCATCTACGAGCAGTACTTC. Translation gives CASSLGGQLIYEQYF.

In the case of this clonotype: A much larger clonotype is one base distant, so this may be a read error. This chain connects TRBV11-2 to TRBJ2-7, with 7 bases fitting TRBD1. The CDR3 consists of 13 residues. CDR1 is SGHAT and CDR2 is FQNNGV in the germline V gene. J was trimmed by 5 bases and V by 2 bases; bases with no gene match: 3. This CDR3 is CASSLNRGDEQYF. In DNA, the CDR3 is TGTGCCAGCAGCTTAAACAGGGGCGACGAGCAGTACTTC.

The gene calls are TRBV9 and TRBJ2-2; D unclear. The CDR3 sequence is 14 residues long. Germline V gene sequence: CDR1 SGDLS, CDR2 YYNGEE. Between the trimmed V and J ends, which lost 0 bases and 0 bases, there was a span of 3 bases. The CDR3 bases are TGTGCCAGCAGCGTAGACTCGAACACCGGGGAGCTGTTTTTT. It yields the protein CASSVDSNTGELFF. The whole variable domain, filled in from reference TRBV9 and TRBJ2-2, reads DSGVTQTPKHLITATGQRVTLRCSPRSGDLSVYWYQQSLDQGLQFLIQYYNGEERAKGNILERFSAQQFPDLHSELNLSSLELGDSALYFCASSVDSNTGELFFGEGSRLTVL.